This TCR beta chain was sequenced for a study of blood T cell repertoires in COVID-19. On the study more broadly: T cells, B-cell-depleted T cells, or PBMCs supplied cDNA or gDNA.

Sequencing was performed with immunoSEQ multiplex PCR; in TCRdb, only in-frame clones are kept and a portion is missing. The top ten hold roughly 1.6% of the sample, which has hundreds of thousands of clones, around 87% seen once. Residents of about two dozen US areas, aged about 18 to 95 years, made up the participants. The table lists this clone with a few counts. The CDR3 runs 13 residues. With 3 bases clipped from V and 10 bases from J, the junction kept 6 bases outside the gene matches. Germline loops: CDR1 KGHSH, CDR2 LQKENI. This receptor was identified in a woman aged 18 to 35 with acute COVID-19. The chain employs TRBV18 and TRBJ1-2; TRBD1 agrees at 9 bases. Input material: PBMCs or T cells enriched from blood (not recorded which). The CDR3 here is CASSPRDREDYTF. The DNA for the CDR3 is TGTGCCAGCTCACCCCGGGACAGGGAAGACTACACCTTC.